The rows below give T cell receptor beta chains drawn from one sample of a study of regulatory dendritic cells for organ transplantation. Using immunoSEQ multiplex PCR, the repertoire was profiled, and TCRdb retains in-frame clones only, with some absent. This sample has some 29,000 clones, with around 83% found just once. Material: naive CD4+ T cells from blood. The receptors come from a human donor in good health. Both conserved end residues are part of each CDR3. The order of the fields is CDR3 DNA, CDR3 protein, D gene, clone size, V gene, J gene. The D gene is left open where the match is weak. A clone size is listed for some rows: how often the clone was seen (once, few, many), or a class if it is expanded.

CDR3 DNA: TGCGCCAGCAGCGAAAGGGCCCTGACAGGCCCGGGCTATGGCTACACCTTC
CDR3 protein: CASSERALTGPGYGYTF
D gene: .
clone size: .
V gene: TRBV4-1
J gene: TRBJ1-2

CDR3 DNA: TGTGCCAGCTCACCTTCCGGGACAGCGAACACTGAAGCTTTCTTT
CDR3 protein: CASSPSGTANTEAFF
D gene: TRBD1
clone size: .
V gene: TRBV18
J gene: TRBJ1-1

CDR3 DNA: TGTGCCAGCAGCTTAGAATCTCTAGGTGAGCAGTTCTTC
CDR3 protein: CASSLESLGEQFF
D gene: .
clone size: .
V gene: TRBV11-3
J gene: TRBJ2-1

CDR3 DNA: TGTGCCAGCAGCTTAGCGCCTAGCGCGAACACCGGGGAGCTGTTTTTT
CDR3 protein: CASSLAPSANTGELFF
D gene: .
clone size: .
V gene: TRBV7-6
J gene: TRBJ2-2

CDR3 DNA: TGTGCCAGCAGTGAATACAGCGGGCGGGGTACGCAGTATTTT
CDR3 protein: CASSEYSGRGTQYF
D gene: .
clone size: .
V gene: TRBV25-1
J gene: TRBJ2-3

CDR3 DNA: TGCGCCTGCAGGCGGTTGTCGTGGCCAGCCCAAGAGACCCAGTACTTC
CDR3 protein: CACRRLSWPAQETQYF
D gene: .
clone size: .
V gene: TRBV23-1
J gene: TRBJ2-5

CDR3 DNA: TGTGCCAGCAGTGAACAGACAGGGAGTACAGATACGCAGTATTTT
CDR3 protein: CASSEQTGSTDTQYF
D gene: TRBD1
clone size: .
V gene: TRBV6-1
J gene: TRBJ2-3

CDR3 DNA: TGTGCCAGCAGCTTAGGGAACAGGGGAAACACCATATATTTT
CDR3 protein: CASSLGNRGNTIYF
D gene: .
clone size: .
V gene: TRBV7-2
J gene: TRBJ1-3

CDR3 DNA: TGTGCCAGCAGTTGGGACAGGGGGAACACTGAAGCTTTCTTT
CDR3 protein: CASSWDRGNTEAFF
D gene: TRBD1
clone size: .
V gene: TRBV6-5
J gene: TRBJ1-1

CDR3 DNA: TGTGCCAGCTCGGAAACGGGACAGCCGCGGACTGAAGCTTTCTTT
CDR3 protein: CASSETGQPRTEAFF
D gene: TRBD1
clone size: .
V gene: TRBV18
J gene: TRBJ1-1

CDR3 DNA: TGTGCCAGCAGCCCCGGGACAGGGCGATATGGCTACACCTTC
CDR3 protein: CASSPGTGRYGYTF
D gene: TRBD1
clone size: once
V gene: TRBV6-4
J gene: TRBJ1-2

CDR3 DNA: TGCGCCAGCAGCCCCGGGGAGCGGGGGACCTACAATGAGCAGTTCTTC
CDR3 protein: CASSPGERGTYNEQFF
D gene: TRBD2
clone size: .
V gene: TRBV5-1
J gene: TRBJ2-1

CDR3 DNA: TGTGCCAGCAGTTTACAGGGTGTCACTGAAGCTTTCTTT
CDR3 protein: CASSLQGVTEAFF
D gene: .
clone size: few
V gene: TRBV27
J gene: TRBJ1-1

CDR3 DNA: TGTGCCACCAGCAGAGATCGACTAGAGGGAAACATTCAGTACTTC
CDR3 protein: CATSRDRLEGNIQYF
D gene: .
clone size: .
V gene: TRBV15
J gene: TRBJ2-4

CDR3 DNA: TGTGCCAGCAGCTTGATAGACAGGGTGGGCTATGGCTACACCTTC
CDR3 protein: CASSLIDRVGYGYTF
D gene: TRBD1
clone size: .
V gene: TRBV5-6
J gene: TRBJ1-2

CDR3 DNA: TGTGCCAGCAGCAAAATAGCCTTCCCCAGCACAGATACGCAGTATTTT
CDR3 protein: CASSKIAFPSTDTQYF
D gene: .
clone size: .
V gene: TRBV7-2
J gene: TRBJ2-3

CDR3 DNA: TGCGCCAGCAGCCAAGATACTTCATGGAGTCTGCAGTACTTC
CDR3 protein: CASSQDTSWSLQYF
D gene: .
clone size: .
V gene: TRBV4-1
J gene: TRBJ2-7

CDR3 DNA: TGTGCCAGCAGTGGAAATAGCGGGGGGCTCACAGATACGCAGTATTTT
CDR3 protein: CASSGNSGGLTDTQYF
D gene: TRBD2
clone size: .
V gene: TRBV2
J gene: TRBJ2-3

CDR3 DNA: TGTGCCAGCAGTGCCGCAAGCGGGGGGACCAATGAGCAGTTCTTC
CDR3 protein: CASSAASGGTNEQFF
D gene: TRBD2
clone size: once
V gene: TRBV5-4
J gene: TRBJ2-1

CDR3 DNA: TGTGCCAGCAGCTTGGCCAGGGGGAACACCGGGGAGCTGTTTTTT
CDR3 protein: CASSLARGNTGELFF
D gene: .
clone size: .
V gene: TRBV5-4
J gene: TRBJ2-2

CDR3 DNA: TGTGCCAGCTCACCGGACAGGGCCTACGAGCAGTACTTC
CDR3 protein: CASSPDRAYEQYF
D gene: TRBD1
clone size: .
V gene: TRBV18
J gene: TRBJ2-7

CDR3 DNA: TGTGCCAGCAGCTGGCTACAGGGTTCGGTTCAGCCCCAGCATTTT
CDR3 protein: CASSWLQGSVQPQHF
D gene: .
clone size: .
V gene: TRBV28
J gene: TRBJ1-5

CDR3 DNA: TGCGCCAGCAGTCCCGAGGGAGCGGGGTATGGCTACACCTTC
CDR3 protein: CASSPEGAGYGYTF
D gene: .
clone size: .
V gene: TRBV5-1
J gene: TRBJ1-2

CDR3 DNA: TGTGCCAGCAGCTCCTCGGGGAGGGGTGATAACTATGGCTACACCTTC
CDR3 protein: CASSSSGRGDNYGYTF
D gene: .
clone size: .
V gene: TRBV7-9
J gene: TRBJ1-2

CDR3 DNA: TGTGCCAGCAGCGACGGGACTGCCAGGGGGCCCCTCCACTTT
CDR3 protein: CASSDGTARGPLHF
D gene: TRBD1
clone size: few
V gene: TRBV5-4
J gene: TRBJ1-6

CDR3 DNA: TGTGCCAGCAGCAGGGGACAGGGGGAAGAAGGCTACACCTTC
CDR3 protein: CASSRGQGEEGYTF
D gene: TRBD1
clone size: .
V gene: TRBV5-4
J gene: TRBJ1-2

CDR3 DNA: TGTGCCAGCAGCCCTACTAGCGGGGGAAGCACAGATACGCAGTATTTT
CDR3 protein: CASSPTSGGSTDTQYF
D gene: TRBD2
clone size: .
V gene: TRBV7-2
J gene: TRBJ2-3

CDR3 DNA: TGCGCCAGCAGCTTGGACAGTAGCTCCTACAATGAGCAGTTCTTC
CDR3 protein: CASSLDSSSYNEQFF
D gene: .
clone size: .
V gene: TRBV5-1
J gene: TRBJ2-1

CDR3 DNA: TGTGCCATCAGTGATTTCACGGGATTTGAAGCTTTCTTT
CDR3 protein: CAISDFTGFEAFF
D gene: .
clone size: .
V gene: TRBV10-3
J gene: TRBJ1-1

CDR3 DNA: TGTGCCAGCAGTGAAGTCTCCCCGGGAACCGGGGAGCTGTTTTTT
CDR3 protein: CASSEVSPGTGELFF
D gene: .
clone size: .
V gene: TRBV2
J gene: TRBJ2-2

CDR3 DNA: TGTGCCAGCAGCTCCAAGACAGGGGAGGTATCACCCCTCCACTTT
CDR3 protein: CASSSKTGEVSPLHF
D gene: TRBD1
clone size: .
V gene: TRBV11-3
J gene: TRBJ1-6

CDR3 DNA: TGTGCCAGCAGCTTAAGACTAGCGGGGGGACCAGATACGCAGTATTTT
CDR3 protein: CASSLRLAGGPDTQYF
D gene: TRBD2
clone size: .
V gene: TRBV7-9
J gene: TRBJ2-3

CDR3 DNA: TGTGCCAGCAGCCGTACCTCTCTTCTAGCAGGAGAGACCCAGTACTTC
CDR3 protein: CASSRTSLLAGETQYF
D gene: .
clone size: .
V gene: TRBV9
J gene: TRBJ2-5

CDR3 DNA: TGCGCCAGCAGCTTGTCCAGGGACACTGAAGCTTTCTTT
CDR3 protein: CASSLSRDTEAFF
D gene: .
clone size: .
V gene: TRBV5-1
J gene: TRBJ1-1

CDR3 DNA: TGTGCCATCGAGGACTATAATTCACCCCTCCACTTT
CDR3 protein: CAIEDYNSPLHF
D gene: .
clone size: few
V gene: TRBV10-3
J gene: TRBJ1-6

CDR3 DNA: TGTGCCAGCAGTTACAACAGGGGTGTAGGTTCACCCCTCCACTTT
CDR3 protein: CASSYNRGVGSPLHF
D gene: TRBD1
clone size: .
V gene: TRBV6-6
J gene: TRBJ1-6

CDR3 DNA: TGTGCCAGCAGCCCCGGGACTAGCGGGGGGGCGTGGGCCGATGAGCAGTTCTTC
CDR3 protein: CASSPGTSGGAWADEQFF
D gene: TRBD2
clone size: .
V gene: TRBV7-9
J gene: TRBJ2-1

CDR3 DNA: TGTGCCAGCTCACCTGGGGGGGCTGAGAACACCATATATTTT
CDR3 protein: CASSPGGAENTIYF
D gene: .
clone size: .
V gene: TRBV18
J gene: TRBJ1-3

CDR3 DNA: TGTGCCAGCTCAGCGGCTGATACGCAGTATTTT
CDR3 protein: CASSAADTQYF
D gene: .
clone size: .
V gene: TRBV18
J gene: TRBJ2-3

CDR3 DNA: TGCGCCAGCAGCCTAGGGACATCTAGCAATCAGCCCCAGCATTTT
CDR3 protein: CASSLGTSSNQPQHF
D gene: .
clone size: .
V gene: TRBV5-1
J gene: TRBJ1-5

CDR3 DNA: TGTGCCATCAGTGTTCTACCGGGACAGGCTAGCACAGATACGCAGTATTTT
CDR3 protein: CAISVLPGQASTDTQYF
D gene: TRBD1
clone size: .
V gene: TRBV10-3
J gene: TRBJ2-3

CDR3 DNA: TGTGCCAGCAGTTCAGCTAGCGGGGGGGCCTACGAGCAGTACTTC
CDR3 protein: CASSSASGGAYEQYF
D gene: TRBD2
clone size: .
V gene: TRBV27
J gene: TRBJ2-7

CDR3 DNA: TGCGCCAGCAGCTCAAACAGCCCCTTCCCGCCAGATACGCAGTATTTT
CDR3 protein: CASSSNSPFPPDTQYF
D gene: .
clone size: .
V gene: TRBV5-1
J gene: TRBJ2-3

CDR3 DNA: TGTGCCAGCAGTTTCTACGGGACAACTAATGAAAAACTGTTTTTT
CDR3 protein: CASSFYGTTNEKLFF
D gene: .
clone size: .
V gene: TRBV6-6
J gene: TRBJ1-4

CDR3 DNA: TGTGCCACCAGCAGAGATATAGGGGCCGGAAACACCATATATTTT
CDR3 protein: CATSRDIGAGNTIYF
D gene: .
clone size: few
V gene: TRBV15
J gene: TRBJ1-3

CDR3 DNA: TGTGCCAGCAGCCCCGACAGGACATATGGCTACACCTTC
CDR3 protein: CASSPDRTYGYTF
D gene: .
clone size: .
V gene: TRBV6-6
J gene: TRBJ1-2

CDR3 DNA: TGTGCCAGCAGAGCCGGCGGGACAGCCAAAAACATTCAGTACTTC
CDR3 protein: CASRAGGTAKNIQYF
D gene: .
clone size: .
V gene: TRBV6-1
J gene: TRBJ2-4

CDR3 DNA: TGCGCCAGCAGCTTGGGACAGTTTAATCAGCCCCAGCATTTT
CDR3 protein: CASSLGQFNQPQHF
D gene: .
clone size: .
V gene: TRBV5-1
J gene: TRBJ1-5

CDR3 DNA: TGTGCCAGCAGCCAAGATCTGGGACAGAATAATTCACCCCTCCACTTT
CDR3 protein: CASSQDLGQNNSPLHF
D gene: TRBD1
clone size: once
V gene: TRBV4-2
J gene: TRBJ1-6

CDR3 DNA: TGCGCCAGCAGCTTGGAGGGGGCTCGGGGAAACACCATATATTTT
CDR3 protein: CASSLEGARGNTIYF
D gene: TRBD1
clone size: once
V gene: TRBV5-1
J gene: TRBJ1-3

CDR3 DNA: TGTGCCAGCAGCTTAGGCCGTAGCGCCGGGGAGCTGTTTTTT
CDR3 protein: CASSLGRSAGELFF
D gene: .
clone size: .
V gene: TRBV11-2
J gene: TRBJ2-2

CDR3 DNA: TGTGCCAGCAGCTCCTGGACAGACGGGGAGCTGTTTTTT
CDR3 protein: CASSSWTDGELFF
D gene: .
clone size: .
V gene: TRBV7-2
J gene: TRBJ2-2

CDR3 DNA: TGTGCCAGCTCACCATTATTCTCCGGGACATCGAACACTGAAGCTTTCTTT
CDR3 protein: CASSPLFSGTSNTEAFF
D gene: .
clone size: .
V gene: TRBV18
J gene: TRBJ1-1

CDR3 DNA: TGTGCCAGCAGCCCGAGGCCTAGCGGGGGCAGGGAGACCCAGTACTTC
CDR3 protein: CASSPRPSGGRETQYF
D gene: TRBD2
clone size: .
V gene: TRBV2
J gene: TRBJ2-5